A selection of T cell receptor beta chains follows, all from one sample in a study of human T cells and chemical hapten exposure. TCRdb re-called the RACE reads through MiXCR, storing one row per CDR3 protein. The sample has approximately 370,000 distinct CDR3 sequences, about 5% seen once. The input for sequencing was whole blood, taken in connection with sensitization to the hapten diphenylcyclopropenone (DPC). The source of these receptors is a woman aged 18-35 years with alopecia areata. Some clones in this sample may be carry-over from other donors' samples. Each CDR3 is given with its conserved first and last residue. The D gene is left open where the match is weak. Part of the rows lack a size; the others show once, few, many or a class for expanded clones.

j_call: TRBJ1-5
v_call: TRBV6-5
d_call: NA
clone_size: many
cdr3_aa: CASRPAVNQPQHF
cdr3_nt: TGTGCCAGCCGCCCGGCCGTCAATCAGCCCCAGCATTTT

j_call: TRBJ2-5
v_call: TRBV9
d_call: TRBD2
clone_size: NA
cdr3_aa: CASSQLAGGETQYF
cdr3_nt: TGTGCCAGCAGCCAATTAGCGGGGGGAGAGACCCAGTACTTC

j_call: TRBJ1-1
v_call: TRBV12-3/TRBV12-4
d_call: NA
clone_size: few
cdr3_aa: CASSLHREAFF
cdr3_nt: TGTGCCAGCAGTTTGCACCGTGAAGCTTTCTTT

j_call: TRBJ2-1
v_call: TRBV11-2
d_call: TRBD1
clone_size: many
cdr3_aa: CASSNRDRVHNEQFF
cdr3_nt: TGTGCCAGCAGCAACCGGGACAGGGTCCACAATGAGCAGTTCTTC

j_call: TRBJ1-1
v_call: TRBV12-3/TRBV12-4
d_call: TRBD1
clone_size: many
cdr3_aa: CASNLGQGVMNTEAFF
cdr3_nt: TGTGCCAGCAACCTGGGACAGGGGGTAATGAACACTGAAGCTTTCTTT

j_call: TRBJ2-7
v_call: TRBV6-2/TRBV6-3
d_call: TRBD1
clone_size: few
cdr3_aa: CASSYPPGTGVYEQYF
cdr3_nt: TGTGCCAGCAGTTACCCTCCCGGGACAGGGGTCTACGAGCAGTACTTC

j_call: TRBJ2-7
v_call: TRBV6-2/TRBV6-3
d_call: NA
clone_size: many
cdr3_aa: CASSPRYYEQYF
cdr3_nt: TGTGCCAGCAGCCCACGTTATTACGAGCAGTACTTC

j_call: TRBJ2-3
v_call: TRBV27
d_call: TRBD1
clone_size: many
cdr3_aa: CASRQGAIVADTQYF
cdr3_nt: TGTGCCAGCAGGCAGGGGGCGATCGTAGCAGATACGCAGTATTTT

j_call: TRBJ1-1
v_call: TRBV27
d_call: NA
clone_size: few
cdr3_aa: CANSIAHHYMNTEAFF
cdr3_nt: TGTGCCAACTCAATCGCGCATCACTATATGAACACTGAAGCTTTCTTT

j_call: TRBJ2-7
v_call: TRBV14
d_call: TRBD1
clone_size: NA
cdr3_aa: CASSLDRGWREQYF
cdr3_nt: TGTGCCAGCAGCCTAGACAGGGGTTGGAGGGAGCAGTACTTC

j_call: TRBJ1-4
v_call: TRBV7-2
d_call: NA
clone_size: few
cdr3_aa: CASSLGRENEKLFF
cdr3_nt: TGTGCCAGCAGCTTAGGCAGGGAGAATGAAAAACTGTTTTTT

j_call: TRBJ1-4
v_call: TRBV7-2
d_call: NA
clone_size: many
cdr3_aa: CASSLAGTVDNEKLFF
cdr3_nt: TGTGCCAGCAGCTTAGCGGGGACGGTTGATAATGAAAAACTGTTTTTT

j_call: TRBJ1-4
v_call: TRBV27
d_call: NA
clone_size: many
cdr3_aa: CASTSSAGRGTNEKLFF
cdr3_nt: TGTGCCAGCACCTCATCAGCAGGGCGTGGAACTAATGAAAAACTGTTTTTT

j_call: TRBJ2-3
v_call: TRBV2
d_call: TRBD1
clone_size: few
cdr3_aa: CASQGVRGTDTQYF
cdr3_nt: TGTGCCAGTCAGGGGGTCAGGGGAACAGATACGCAGTATTTT

j_call: TRBJ1-1
v_call: TRBV12-3/TRBV12-4
d_call: NA
clone_size: few
cdr3_aa: CASSLAGWTEAFF
cdr3_nt: TGTGCCAGCAGTTTAGCAGGGTGGACTGAAGCTTTCTTT

j_call: TRBJ1-6
v_call: TRBV7-9
d_call: NA
clone_size: NA
cdr3_aa: CASSLGTVANSPLHF
cdr3_nt: TGTGCCAGCAGCTTAGGGACAGTTGCCAATTCACCCCTCCACTTT

j_call: TRBJ1-6
v_call: TRBV6-5
d_call: NA
clone_size: few
cdr3_aa: CASSYSVFLNSPLHF
cdr3_nt: TGTGCCAGCAGTTACTCGGTGTTCCTCAATTCACCCCTCCACTTT

j_call: TRBJ1-4
v_call: TRBV25-1
d_call: TRBD1
clone_size: few
cdr3_aa: CASSEFVRQGDEKLFF
cdr3_nt: TGTGCCAGCAGTGAATTCGTGAGACAGGGGGATGAAAAACTGTTTTTT